This T cell receptor (beta chain) was recovered during a study of T cells in Graves' hyperthyroidism and ophthalmopathy. The CDR3 totals 16 residues. The ends were cut back, 5 bases at V and 2 bases at J, with 17 bases in the middle. The germline CDR1 and CDR2 sequences are MNHEY and SMNVEV (reference sequence). RNA transcripts yielded amplified TCR beta CDR3 regions. HTBI primers were employed in a first-round RT-PCR of the TCR CDR3. TCRdb itself ran the multiplex PCR reads through MiXCR, one entry per CDR3 protein. This table holds hundreds of thousands of distinct CDR3 sequences, 18% found once. The chain employs TRBV27 and TRBJ2-3, with D perhaps TRBD2 (6 bases). Sequencing used blood. This receptor was taken from a woman aged 45-65 years with Graves' hyperthyroidism that later progressed to Graves' ophthalmopathy. The CDR3 sequence: CASSRWDSMVTDTQYF. The CDR3 DNA reads TGTGCCAGCAGTCGCTGGGACTCCATGGTCACAGATACGCAGTATTTT.